The entry that follows covers one TCR beta chain sequence. The antigen is unknown. Profiled with immunoSEQ multiplex PCR; TCRdb holds only in-frame clones, not every one. The top ten clones hold around 3.6% of a sample with over 120,000 clones, around nine tenths of them seen once. The data derive from a study of T cell responses to AZD1222 COVID-19 vaccine. Whole-study context: Researchers grouped second doses given at about 4 or about 12 weeks into one pool.

Study-level points and caveats: Seropositive status at baseline applied to only a handful of AZD1222 recipients. There were repertoire samples only from the period after the peak T cell response.

Germline-derived CDR1 and CDR2 are SGHNT and YENEEA. Trimming took 5 bases from V and 0 from J, leaving 11 bases between them. The length of the CDR3 is 15 residues. The TCR originated in an adult in good health. The J gene is TRBJ1-3, the V gene TRBV11-3; D is uncertain. This sample comprised peripheral blood, obtained on day 0 of AZD1222 vaccination. The DNA of the CDR3 is TGTGCCAGCAGCGTGGACCCAGGCTCTGGAAACACCATATATTTT. Its protein product is CASSVDPGSGNTIYF.